This T cell receptor (beta chain) was captured in a study of blood T cell repertoires in COVID-19. In the study overall: Samples representing acute and convalescent COVID-19 were sourced from the United States, Italy and Spain.

The protocol was immunoSEQ multiplex PCR, while the TCRdb copy is restricted to in-frame clones and leaves out a portion. The sample has 270,000 or so clones; just under 90% are singletons. Seattle researchers signed up patients amid active infection and tracked them longitudinally. Trimming stripped 6 bases from V and 0 bases from J, with 16 bases between. CDR3 length equals 16 residues. Looked up from germline, CDR1 is MDHEN and CDR2 is SYDVKM. The rearrangement joins TRBV28 to TRBJ2-3, with D possibly being TRBD2 (5 bases). The receptor comes from a woman in her twenties or thirties with COVID-19, enrolled during active disease. The sample consisted of peripheral blood. CDR3 in DNA: TGTGCCAGCAGCCCTACAGCGGCCTCTAGCACAGATACGCAGTATTTT. Encoded protein: CASSPTAASSTDTQYF.